One and the same sample provided the 13 T cell receptor beta chains below, sequenced in a study of regulatory T cells in long-lasting Graves disease. Noted time point: newly diagnosed GD, antithyroid drugs for less than 3 months. Extracted RNA from PBMCs served as the source of the TCR library. Through Arm-PCR of CDR3 regions and iRepertoire HTBI primers, TCR beta libraries were built. MiXCR was run by TCRdb on the multiplex PCR reads, yielding one entry per CDR3 protein. The data contain a few hundred thousand distinct CDR3 sequences, 16% of them singletons. These same data were also listed under a study on T cells in Graves' hyperthyroidism and ophthalmopathy.

This specimen consisted of peripheral blood mononuclear cells (PBMCs), obtained at new diagnosis, from a patient treated with antithyroid drugs. All receptors come from a woman younger than 35 with Graves disease.

As to this clonotype: This could be a read error, since a much larger clone is one nucleotide away. The rearrangement joins TRBV9 to TRBJ2-5, with 8 positions matching TRBD2. The CDR3 has 15 amino acids. Germline CDR1 and CDR2: SGDLS and YYNGEE. Trimming cost V 3 bases and J 11 bases; bases outside gene matches: 15. The CDR3 DNA reads as TGTGCCAGCAGCGACAGACTAGCGCGAAACAATGAGCAGTACTTC. Its translation is CASSDRLARNNEQYF.

In this sample, this clonotype turned up a few times. The V call is TRBV7-9, the J call TRBJ2-1; either TRBD1 or TRBD2 may supply D (6 bases each). The J call may be mistaken, given a closer DNA end match to TRBJ2-5. Germline assignment: CDR1 SEHNR and CDR2 FQNEAQ (reference sequence). This CDR3 is 14 amino acids long. CDR3 coding DNA: TGTGCCAGCAGCCGGGCAGGGGAGGCAGAGACCCAGTACTTC. This sequence encodes CASSRAGEAETQYF.

This clonotype was detected ten times or more. The chain has TRBV20-1 and TRBJ2-5; 8 nucleotides agree with TRBD1. The germline CDR1 and CDR2 sequences are DFQATT and SNEGSKA (reference sequence). This CDR3 has 13 residues. V shed 5 bases, J shed 3 bases, and the junction held 5 bases outside the gene matches. The chain's CDR3 is CSAPKTGEETQYF. In DNA, the CDR3 is TGCAGTGCTCCTAAGACAGGGGAAGAGACCCAGTACTTC.

This clonotype was recorded at least ten times. The chain is built from TRBV5-4 and TRBJ2-7; TRBD1 might be the D (6 bases). CDR1 SGHNT and CDR2 YYREEE come from the germline V gene (reference sequence). Trimming removed 4 bases at V and 6 bases at J, with 23 bases between. This CDR3 has 16 amino acids. CDR3 DNA: TGTGCCAGCAGCCCTGGGGGCCAGGGGTCTACCTCCGAGCAGTACTTC. The encoded protein is CASSPGGQGSTSEQYF.

V and J are TRBV9 and TRBJ2-3, with D maybe TRBD1 (5 bases). The CDR3 is 17 amino acids. CDR1 is SGDLS, CDR2 YYNGEE, per germline. The V end was cut by 4 bases, the J end by 0 bases, with 18 bases between. The CDR3 DNA follows: TGTGCCAGCAGCCGCTCAGTTGCTGGGGCTAGCACAGATACGCAGTATTTT. Protein sequence: CASSRSVAGASTDTQYF.

V usage is TRBV5-6 and J usage is TRBJ2-1; 9 positions agree with TRBD2. Germline V gives CDR1 SGHDT, CDR2 YYEEEE. J gave up 0 bases and V 4 bases, and 5 bases lay outside the gene matches. CDR3 size: 16 residues. The CDR3 nucleotides read TGTGCCAGCAGCCCACCAGCGGGAGGCTCCTACAATGAGCAGTTCTTC. Translating gives CASSPPAGGSYNEQFF.

Turning to this clonotype: A much bigger clone sits one base away, suggesting this may be a read error. This chain connects TRBV28 to TRBJ2-1; D is perhaps TRBD1 (6 bases). CDR3 size: 16 residues. Per the germline V gene, CDR1 is MDHEN and CDR2 is SYDVKM. Trimming pared 6 bases from V and 12 bases from J, leaving 27 bases between. CDR3 nucleotides: TGTGCCAGCAGCACCTACCACAGGGACCTCGATGTTTGGCAGTTCTTC. It is translated as CASSTYHRDLDVWQFF.

V is TRBV4-1 and J is TRBJ2-5, with TRBD2 as a possible D gene (5 bases). This CDR3 region has 14 residues. Germline V lookup: CDR1 MGHRA, CDR2 YSYEKL. V lost 4 bases and J 2 bases, leaving 11 bases between the germline ends. The DNA for the CDR3 is TGCGCCAGCAGCCGGCCGGGATTACAAGAGACCCAGTACTTC. It yields the protein CASSRPGLQETQYF.

This sequence joins TRBV3-1 and TRBJ1-2; D is perhaps TRBD1 (6 bases). Trimming shortened V by 4 bases and J by 5 bases, and 20 bases separated the two germline ends. Germline values: CDR1 LGHDT, CDR2 YNNKEL (reference sequence). The CDR3 length is 16 residues. The CDR3 loop is CASSRDLGGASYGYTF. The CDR3 nucleotides are TGTGCCAGCAGCCGAGACCTTGGGGGCGCGAGTTATGGCTACACCTTC.

CDR3 coding DNA: TGTGCCAGCAGCTTATCAGCGGGTCATGAGCAGTTCTTC. It yields the protein CASSLSAGHEQFF. J is TRBJ2-1 and V is TRBV7-9; weak D call: TRBD2 (6 bases). The CDR3 runs 13 residues. Looked up from germline, CDR1 is SEHNR and CDR2 is FQNEAQ (reference sequence). Trimming removed 2 bases from V and 8 bases from J, with 10 bases in between.

This clonotype was recorded at least ten times. The CDR3 loop reads CASSLSPGAKNIQYF. The CDR3 DNA sequence: TGTGCCAGCAGTTTATCGCCCGGAGCCAAAAACATTCAGTACTTC. The chain uses TRBV27 and TRBJ2-4, with D unresolved. Germline V gene data show CDR1 as MNHEY and CDR2 as SMNVEV (reference sequence). Trimming shortened V by 0 bases and J by 0 bases, and 6 bases separated the two germline ends. This CDR3 is 15 amino acids long.

The chain has TRBV20-1 and TRBJ2-1; 9 bases fit TRBD2. After removal of 4 bases from V and 8 bases from J, the junction contained 9 bases not matched to a gene. Germline V gene sequence: CDR1 DFQATT, CDR2 SNEGSKA (reference sequence). There are 14 residues in the CDR3. This CDR3 is CSAMSGGRGDEQFF. The CDR3 region has the DNA TGCAGTGCTATGTCTGGCGGGAGGGGCGATGAGCAGTTCTTC.

The sample holds many counts of this clonotype. The gene calls are TRBV20-1 and TRBJ2-3, with D uncertain. With 0 bases removed from V and 0 bases from J, the gap between germline ends came to 10 bases. Germline assignment: CDR1 DFQATT and CDR2 SNEGSKA (reference sequence). The CDR3 contains 15 residues. This CDR3 is CSARDTAGSTDTQYF. Written as DNA, the CDR3 is TGCAGTGCTAGAGATACGGCCGGTAGCACAGATACGCAGTATTTT.